What follows is one T cell receptor beta chain and its context. The data were obtained in a study of blood T cell repertoires in COVID-19. Study at large: The United States, Italy and Spain supplied acute and convalescent COVID-19 samples. In each case, the material was cDNA or gDNA derived from T cells, B-cell-depleted T cells, or PBMCs.

Per the authors' pipeline: Cell counts per sample came from amplifying reference gene primers. The protocol was immunoSEQ multiplex PCR, while the TCRdb copy is restricted to in-frame clones and leaves out a portion. D and trimming come from the DNA, and the V and J calls and clone size come from that table. The sample records 75,000 or so clones, roughly nine tenths being singletons. The CDR3 extends over 14 amino acids. In germline, CDR1 is ENHRY, CDR2 SYGVKD. V lost 6 bases and J 5 bases, leaving 16 bases between the germline ends. The TCR sequence derives from a woman aged 80 or over with active or convalescent COVID-19. The chain is built from TRBV10-3 and TRBJ2-5, with TRBD1 as a possible D gene (6 bases). Sample: peripheral blood. The CDR3 protein is CAIRPDRSGETQYF. The CDR3 DNA reads TGTGCCATCAGGCCTGACAGGTCGGGGGAGACCCAGTACTTC.